This T cell receptor (beta chain) was documented in a study of blood T cell repertoires in COVID-19. Turning to the study itself: Acute and convalescent COVID-19 specimens originated in the United States, Italy and Spain. PBMCs, B-cell-depleted T cells, or T cells were the source of the cDNA or gDNA that made up the material.

Germline-derived CDR1 and CDR2 are LNHDA and SQIVND (reference sequence). CDR3 length equals 16 residues. Trimming pared 1 base from V and 0 bases from J, leaving 11 bases between. Original analysis: The assay estimated nucleated cells by amplifying reference gene primers. TCRdb's copy holds only in-frame clones and misses some; the assay was immunoSEQ multiplex PCR. The DNA was the basis for D and trimming; V, J and clone size are from that table. The sample records fewer than 200,000 clones, around 85% being singletons. Specimen: peripheral blood. The receptor was derived from a man aged 55 to 70 who had recovered from COVID-19. The chain employs TRBV19 and TRBJ2-3; a weak D match, TRBD1 (6 bases). The CDR3 sequence is CASSIVAGASTDTQYF. The DNA of the CDR3 is TGTGCCAGTAGTATAGTGGCAGGGGCCAGCACAGATACGCAGTATTTT.